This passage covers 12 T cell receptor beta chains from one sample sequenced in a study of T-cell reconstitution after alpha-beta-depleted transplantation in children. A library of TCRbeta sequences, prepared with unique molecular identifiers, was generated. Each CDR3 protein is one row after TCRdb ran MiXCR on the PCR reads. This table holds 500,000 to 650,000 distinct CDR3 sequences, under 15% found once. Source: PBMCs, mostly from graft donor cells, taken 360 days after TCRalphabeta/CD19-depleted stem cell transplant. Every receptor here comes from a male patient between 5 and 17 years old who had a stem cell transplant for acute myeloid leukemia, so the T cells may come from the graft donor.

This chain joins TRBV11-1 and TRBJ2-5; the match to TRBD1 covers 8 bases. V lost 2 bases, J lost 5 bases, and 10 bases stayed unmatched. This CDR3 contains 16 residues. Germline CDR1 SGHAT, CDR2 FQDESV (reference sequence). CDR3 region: CASSLSRQGTWETQYF. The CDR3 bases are TGTGCCAGCAGCTTAAGCCGACAGGGGACGTGGGAGACCCAGTACTTC. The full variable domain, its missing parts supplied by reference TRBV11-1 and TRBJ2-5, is EAEVAQSPRYKITEKSQAVAFWCDPISGHATLYWYRQILGQGPELLVQFQDESVVDDSQLPKDRFSAERLKGVDSTLKIQPAELGDSAMYLCASSLSRQGTWETQYFGPGTRLLVL.

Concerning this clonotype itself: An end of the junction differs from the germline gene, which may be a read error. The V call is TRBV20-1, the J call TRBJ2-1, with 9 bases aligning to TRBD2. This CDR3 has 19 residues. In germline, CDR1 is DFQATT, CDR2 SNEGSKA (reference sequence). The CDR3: CCARDAPAGGPSSYNEQFF. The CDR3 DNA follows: TGCTGTGCTAGAGATGCTCCAGCGGGAGGCCCCAGCTCCTACAATGAGCAGTTCTTC.

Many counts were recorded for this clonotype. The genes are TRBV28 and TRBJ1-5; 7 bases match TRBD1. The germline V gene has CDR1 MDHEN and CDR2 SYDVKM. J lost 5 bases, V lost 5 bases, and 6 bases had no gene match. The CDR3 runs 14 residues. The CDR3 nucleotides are TGTGCCAGCAGTCTACAGGGGACGCATCAGCCCCAGCATTTT. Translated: CASSLQGTHQPQHF.

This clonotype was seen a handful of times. CDR3 region: CASSTRDSRYYNEQFF. The CDR3 nucleotides read TGTGCCAGCAGTACCCGGGACAGTCGATACTACAATGAGCAGTTCTTC. The chain carries TRBV7-2 and TRBJ2-1; 7 bases are a match to TRBD1. The trim removed 6 bases at V and 3 bases at J, leaving 11 bases unmatched. The CDR3 spans 16 residues. The germline V gene has CDR1 SGHTA and CDR2 FQGNSA.

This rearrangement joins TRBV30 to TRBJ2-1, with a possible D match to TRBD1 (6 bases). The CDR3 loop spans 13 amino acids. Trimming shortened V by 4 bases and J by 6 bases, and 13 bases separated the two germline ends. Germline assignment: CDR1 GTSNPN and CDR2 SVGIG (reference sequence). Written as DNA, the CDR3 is TGTGCCTGGAACAGGGTAATGGGCAATGAGCAGTTCTTC. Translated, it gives CAWNRVMGNEQFF.

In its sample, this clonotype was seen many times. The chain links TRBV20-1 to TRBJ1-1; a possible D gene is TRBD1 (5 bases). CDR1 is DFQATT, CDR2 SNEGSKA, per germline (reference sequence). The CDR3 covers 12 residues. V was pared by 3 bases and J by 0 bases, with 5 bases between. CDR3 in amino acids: CSASRVNTEAFF. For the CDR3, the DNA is TGCAGTGCTAGCAGGGTGAACACTGAAGCTTTCTTT.

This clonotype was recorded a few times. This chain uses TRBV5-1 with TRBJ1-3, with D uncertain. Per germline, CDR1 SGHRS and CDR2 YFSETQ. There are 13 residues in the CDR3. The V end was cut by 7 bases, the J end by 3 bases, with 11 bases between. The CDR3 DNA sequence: TGCGCCAGCGCCGAAGTAGATGGAAACACCATATATTTT. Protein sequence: CASAEVDGNTIYF.

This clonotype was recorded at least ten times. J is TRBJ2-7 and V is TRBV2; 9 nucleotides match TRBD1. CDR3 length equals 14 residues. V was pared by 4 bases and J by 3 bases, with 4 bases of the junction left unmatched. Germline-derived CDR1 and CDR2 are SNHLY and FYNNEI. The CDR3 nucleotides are TGTGCCAGCAGTGTTTGGGACAGGGTCTACGAGCAGTACTTC. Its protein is CASSVWDRVYEQYF.

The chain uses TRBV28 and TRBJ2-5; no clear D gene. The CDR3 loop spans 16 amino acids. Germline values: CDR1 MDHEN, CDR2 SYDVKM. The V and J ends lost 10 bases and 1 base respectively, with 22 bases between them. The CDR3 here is CATTAGTDLFQETQYF. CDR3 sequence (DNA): TGTGCCACCACAGCCGGAACGGACCTCTTCCAAGAGACCCAGTACTTC.

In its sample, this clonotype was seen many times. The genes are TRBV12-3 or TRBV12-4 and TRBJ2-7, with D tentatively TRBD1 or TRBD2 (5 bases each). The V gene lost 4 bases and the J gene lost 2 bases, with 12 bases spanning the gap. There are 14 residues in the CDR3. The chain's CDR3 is CASSSPGLPYEQYF. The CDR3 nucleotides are TGTGCCAGCAGTTCCCCGGGGCTACCCTACGAGCAGTACTTC.

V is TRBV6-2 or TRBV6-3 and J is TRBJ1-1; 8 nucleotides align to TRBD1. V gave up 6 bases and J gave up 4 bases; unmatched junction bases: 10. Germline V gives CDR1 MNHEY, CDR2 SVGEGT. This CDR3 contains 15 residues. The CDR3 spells CASRYTRGQVTEAFF. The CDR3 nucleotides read TGTGCCAGCAGATATACCAGGGGGCAAGTCACTGAAGCTTTCTTT.

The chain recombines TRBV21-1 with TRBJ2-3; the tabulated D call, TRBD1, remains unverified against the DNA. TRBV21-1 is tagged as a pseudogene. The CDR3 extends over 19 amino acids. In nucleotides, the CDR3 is TGTGCCAGCAGCAAAGCAAAACGAGAGGGACACCAGAGACCAGATACGCAGTATTTT. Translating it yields CASSKAKREGHQRPDTQYF.